Shown below are 21 T cell receptor beta chains from a single sample sequenced in a study of neurological immune-mediated disorders. TCRdb re-called the 5' RACE reads through MiXCR, storing one row per CDR3 protein. The repertoire holds over 50,000 distinct CDR3 sequences, with roughly 5% as singletons. The specimen was PBMCs. The receptors were gathered from a human donor with multiple sclerosis. The donor label of this sample is uncertain.

This clonotype has at least ten counts. In DNA, the CDR3 is TGCGCCAGCAGCCGCGGGACAAAGAACACTGAAGCTTTCTTT. Its protein is CASSRGTKNTEAFF. The V and J genes are TRBV5-1 and TRBJ1-1, with a possible D match to TRBD1 (6 bases). There are 14 residues in the CDR3. The V gene lost 4 bases and the J gene lost 1 base, with 11 bases spanning the gap. CDR1 and CDR2 (germline): SGHRS, YFSETQ.

This clonotype was seen many times. V and J are TRBV6-2 or TRBV6-3 and TRBJ2-1; D gene ambiguous. The CDR3 sequence is 11 residues long. Trimming stripped 5 bases from V and 13 bases from J, with 12 bases between. The germline CDR1 and CDR2 sequences are MNHEY and SVGEGT. The CDR3 DNA sequence: TGTGCCAGCAGTATTCAGAGAAGACAGTTCTTC. This gives the protein CASSIQRRQFF.

This clonotype was seen ten or more times. This chain joins TRBV24-1 and TRBJ2-1; TRBD1 matches at 8 bases. CDR3 length: 14 residues. After removal of 9 bases from V and 3 bases from J, the junction contained 6 bases not matched to a gene. Germline-derived CDR1 and CDR2 are KGHDR and SFDVKD. The CDR3: CATSPGTGYNEQFF. CDR3 in DNA: TGTGCCACCTCCCCCGGGACAGGCTACAATGAGCAGTTCTTC.

This clonotype showed up many times. J is TRBJ1-1 and V is TRBV18; D is perhaps TRBD1 (5 bases). The V and J ends lost 3 bases and 1 base respectively, with 12 bases between them. The germline V gene has CDR1 KGHSH and CDR2 LQKENI. CDR3 size: 15 residues. CDR3 bases: TGTGCCAGCTCACCCTCTGAGGGGTCGAACACTGAAGCTTTCTTT. Residues: CASSPSEGSNTEAFF. The full variable domain, rest sourced from reference TRBV18 and TRBJ1-1, is NAGVMQNPRHLVRRRGQEARLRCSPMKGHSHVYWYRQLPEEGLKFMVYLQKENIIDESGMPKERFSAEFPKEGPSILRIQQVVRGDSAAYFCASSPSEGSNTEAFFGQGTRLTVV.

The genes are TRBV5-1 and TRBJ1-1; 9 bases align to TRBD1. Trimming cost V 4 bases and J 4 bases; bases outside gene matches: 5. Germline CDR1 reads SGHRS; CDR2 reads YFSETQ. This CDR3 is built from 14 residues. In nucleotides, the CDR3 is TGCGCCAGCAGCGCACAGGGGGCCGGCACTGAAGCTTTCTTT. Translating it yields CASSAQGAGTEAFF.

This chain links TRBV5-1 with TRBJ2-1; D tentatively reads TRBD1 or TRBD2 (5 bases each). This CDR3 contains 19 residues. Per the germline V gene, CDR1 is SGHRS and CDR2 is YFSETQ. V lost 0 bases to trimming and J lost 0 bases, with 19 bases between them. The CDR3 DNA sequence: TGCGCCAGCAGCTTGGGTAGGGTGTGGGCTGGGGGCTCCTACAATGAGCAGTTCTTC. Residues: CASSLGRVWAGGSYNEQFF.

This clonotype was seen ten or more times. The chain carries TRBV7-2 and TRBJ2-2; TRBD1 is a possible D gene (6 bases). V was clipped by 4 bases and J by 2 bases, with 11 bases between them. Germline CDR1 and CDR2: SGHTA and FQGNSA. There are 15 residues in the CDR3. CDR3 in amino acids: CASSYWGLNTGELFF. CDR3 bases: TGTGCCAGCAGCTATTGGGGGCTCAACACCGGGGAGCTGTTTTTT.

At least ten counts were recorded for this clonotype. The chain uses TRBV25-1 and TRBJ2-6; D gene ambiguous. CDR3 length equals 11 residues. Between the trimmed V and J ends, which lost 4 bases and 5 bases, there was a span of 0 bases. Germline assignment: CDR1 MGHDK and CDR2 SYGVNS. This chain's CDR3 is CASSGANVLTF. The CDR3 DNA follows: TGTGCCAGCAGTGGGGCCAACGTCCTGACTTTC. The full variable domain, rest sourced from reference TRBV25-1 and TRBJ2-6, is EADIYQTPRYLVIGTGKKITLECSQTMGHDKMYWYQQDPGMELHLIHYSYGVNSTEKGDLSSESTVSRIRTEHFPLTLESARPSHTSQYLCASSGANVLTFGAGSRLTVL.

This clonotype occurred many times. The chain couples TRBV5-1 to TRBJ1-1; D unresolved. The CDR3 consists of 15 residues. V shed 0 bases and J shed 5 bases, with 14 bases lying between them. The V gene's germline CDR1 is SGHRS and CDR2 YFSETQ. The CDR3, as DNA: TGCGCCAGCAGCTTGGGGATCGGAGGAAAGACTGAAGCTTTCTTT. This gives the protein CASSLGIGGKTEAFF.

This clonotype was observed at least ten times. The chain joins TRBV12-3 or TRBV12-4 to TRBJ1-2; no definite D call. This CDR3 contains 16 residues. Trimming took off 2 bases at V and 0 bases at J, with 13 bases between the two ends. The DNA of the CDR3 is TGTGCCAGCAGTTTAAGGCGGGGTACGACTAACTATGGCTACACCTTC. Its translation is CASSLRRGTTNYGYTF.

The sample holds many counts of this clonotype. The chain links TRBV5-4 to TRBJ1-6; D unresolved. The V gene lost 0 bases and the J gene lost 3 bases, with 7 bases spanning the gap. CDR3 length: 15 amino acids. CDR1 is SGHNT, CDR2 YYREEE, per germline (reference sequence). In nucleotides, the CDR3 is TGTGCCAGCAGCTTGGGACGGAACTATAATTCACCCCTCCACTTT. This gives the protein CASSLGRNYNSPLHF.

This clonotype occurred many times. This rearrangement joins TRBV29-1 to TRBJ2-3; 10 positions agree with TRBD2. The ends lost 6 bases at V and 2 bases at J; junction bases unmatched: 5. CDR1 and CDR2 (germline): SQVTM, ANQGSEA. This CDR3 spans 14 amino acids. The CDR3 DNA sequence: TGCAGCGTCCTAGCGGGGGTCCACACAGATACGCAGTATTTT. Translated, it gives CSVLAGVHTDTQYF.

This clonotype was counted at least ten times. The V call is TRBV27, the J call TRBJ1-5; D is unresolved. The CDR3 is 13 residues long. V shed 0 bases and J shed 1 base, with 1 base lying between them. CDR1 and CDR2 (germline): MNHEY, SMNVEV (reference sequence). CDR3 loop: CASSLSSNQPQHF. The CDR3 nucleotides read TGTGCCAGCAGTTTATCCAGCAATCAGCCCCAGCATTTT.

In this sample, this clonotype turned up many times. The CDR3 loop reads CSVPGGGEKLFF. For the CDR3, the DNA is TGCAGCGTACCAGGGGGTGGTGAAAAACTGTTTTTT. The V call is TRBV29-1, the J call TRBJ1-4, with 7 bases identical to TRBD1. CDR1 is SQVTM, CDR2 ANQGSEA, per germline. V shed 6 bases and J 7 bases; nucleotides not matched to a gene: 5. The CDR3 is made up of 12 amino acids.

This clonotype was observed a few times. The chain couples TRBV3-1 to TRBJ1-1; a possible D gene is TRBD1 (6 bases). Germline loops: CDR1 LGHDT, CDR2 YNNKEL (reference sequence). CDR3 length equals 15 residues. V was trimmed by 0 bases and J by 8 bases, leaving 16 bases between them. CDR3 sequence (DNA): TGTGCCAGCAGCCAAGAGGAACGAGGCAGGGGCGAAGCTTTCTTT. This encodes CASSQEERGRGEAFF.

This clonotype was found many times. This chain uses TRBV12-3 or TRBV12-4 with TRBJ1-1, with 7 positions matching TRBD1. The CDR3 contains 13 residues. J gave up 11 bases and V 6 bases, and 12 bases lay outside the gene matches. The CDR3 loop reads CASRSAWQGVAFF. CDR3 nucleotide sequence: TGTGCCAGCAGGAGTGCGTGGCAGGGGGTCGCTTTCTTT.

This clonotype was counted ten times or more. The genes are TRBV20-1 and TRBJ2-3, with unresolved D. The germline V gene has CDR1 DFQATT and CDR2 SNEGSKA (reference sequence). The length of the CDR3 is 14 residues. The V end was cut by 0 bases, the J end by 4 bases, with 11 bases between. The CDR3 protein is CSARDESNADTQYF. CDR3 nucleotides: TGCAGTGCTAGAGATGAATCAAACGCAGATACGCAGTATTTT.

This clonotype was detected many times. The CDR3 DNA is TGTGCCACCAGCATCGAGGACAGGGTATCCTACAATGAGCAGTTCTTC. Its protein product is CATSIEDRVSYNEQFF. This sequence joins TRBV15 and TRBJ2-1, with TRBD1 matching over 8 bases. Germline CDR1 reads LNHNV; CDR2 reads YYDKDF (reference sequence). The CDR3 totals 16 residues. Trimming took 4 bases from V and 1 from J; bases not matched to a gene: 6. The full variable domain, in which reference TRBV15 and TRBJ2-1 provide the parts outside the CDR3, is DAMVIQNPRYQVTQFGKPVTLSCSQTLNHNVMYWYQQKSSQAPKLLFHYYDKDFNNEADTPDNFQSRRPNTSFCFLDIRSPGLGDTAMYLCATSIEDRVSYNEQFFGPGTRLTVL.

This clonotype came up many times. J is TRBJ2-5 and V is TRBV15; TRBD2 matches at 14 bases. CDR1 and CDR2 (germline): LNHNV, YYDKDF (reference sequence). This CDR3 region has 17 residues. V trimming: 5 bases; J trimming: 1 base; junction bases outside the gene matches: 6. CDR3 sequence reads: CATSEGLAGVFQETQYF. As DNA, the CDR3 is TGTGCCACCAGCGAGGGACTAGCGGGGGTGTTCCAAGAGACCCAGTACTTC.

This clonotype appeared many times. This sequence joins TRBV29-1 and TRBJ2-7, with D perhaps matching TRBD1 (6 bases). Trimming stripped 7 bases from V and 3 bases from J, with 10 bases between. This CDR3 spans 11 amino acids. The germline V gene encodes CDR1 SQVTM and CDR2 ANQGSEA. In DNA, the CDR3 is TGCAGCGCCTGGACAGTCTACGAGCAGTACTTC. Residues: CSAWTVYEQYF.

This clonotype was recorded at least ten times. This chain connects TRBV5-1 to TRBJ2-2; D is ambiguous. V lost 4 bases and J lost 0, with 7 bases in between. The CDR3 runs 14 residues. The V gene's germline CDR1 is SGHRS and CDR2 YFSETQ. The CDR3 spells CASSSRTNTGELFF. CDR3 in DNA: TGCGCCAGCAGCAGCCGAACGAACACCGGGGAGCTGTTTTTT.